The T cell receptor (beta chain) described here comes from a study of T-cell memory formation after mild COVID-19. Overall study findings and caveats: Second-wave clones peaking on day 37 lacked confirmed SARS-CoV-2 specificity. Clones that contracted from day 15 to 85 were balanced CD4/CD8, while later expanders leaned CD4+. Pre-infection memory carried some responding clones, suggesting that cross-reactive memory joined.

On this clonotype itself: As yet, its antigen is unknown.

Using constant-segment primers, 5'RACE produced TCR alpha and TCR beta cDNA libraries carrying sample barcodes and UMIs. TCRdb re-analysed the 5' RACE reads in MiXCR, keeping a single row per CDR3 protein. The sample lists approximately 300,000 distinct CDR3 sequences; roughly 15% were seen once. The CDR3 consists of 15 residues. V gave up 5 bases and J gave up 6 bases; unmatched junction bases: 8. What was sequenced was PBMCs or a T cell subset sorted from them (not recorded which). The source of this sequence is a man aged 18 to 30 who had mild COVID-19 (a few samples of this study predate the infection). Cell type and time point are not known. This chain links TRBV12-3 or TRBV12-4 with TRBJ2-1; 9 bases map to TRBD2. The CDR3: CASSDISGGTNEQFF. The CDR3 coding sequence is TGTGCCAGCAGTGACATAAGCGGGGGGACCAATGAGCAGTTCTTC.